A selection of T cell receptor beta chains follows, all from one sample in a study of blood T cell repertoires in COVID-19. This table comes from immunoSEQ multiplex PCR, and its TCRdb copy is limited to in-frame clones, with some not included. This table has just over 80,000 clones, 65% to 80% appearing once. Specimen: peripheral blood. The receptor source for this set is a woman older than 75 with active or convalescent COVID-19. Both conserved end residues are part of each CDR3. The D gene is left open where the match is weak. The size field is filled for only some rows; it gives once, few, many or a size class.

j_call | v_call | d_call | clone_size | cdr3_aa
TRBJ2-1 | TRBV5-5 | NA | NA | CASTLRGSYNEQFF
TRBJ2-3 | TRBV11-2 | TRBD2 | NA | CASSSTSGGTGSVTQYF
TRBJ2-2 | TRBV18 | TRBD2 | NA | CASSPPGGIANTGELFF
TRBJ2-7 | TRBV4-1 | TRBD2 | NA | CASSQDEIGLVSYEQYF
TRBJ2-7 | TRBV7-2 | TRBD2 | NA | CASSLASGATYYEQYF
TRBJ1-4 | TRBV27 | TRBD1 | NA | CASSGDRASTNEKLFF
TRBJ1-2 | TRBV18 | NA | NA | CASSPDTVFGSYTF
TRBJ1-6 | TRBV27 | NA | NA | CASSYRDINSPLHF
TRBJ2-6 | TRBV5-5 | TRBD1 | NA | CASSWGPGQVSGANVLTF
TRBJ2-3 | TRBV11-2 | NA | NA | CASSLNGGETDTQYF
TRBJ2-3 | TRBV27 | TRBD1 | NA | CASSTWTGVADTQYF
TRBJ2-1 | TRBV30 | TRBD2 | once | CAWEAGGRTEQFF
TRBJ2-1 | TRBV4-3 | TRBD1 | NA | CASSPWAGQGTNEQFF
TRBJ2-5 | TRBV5-1 | NA | NA | CASSVTPGTQETQYF
TRBJ1-2 | TRBV5-1 | TRBD1 | once | CASRGQDLNNYGYTF
TRBJ1-3 | TRBV30 | NA | few | CAWSVLRAGNTIYF
TRBJ1-2 | TRBV28 | TRBD1 | NA | CASSPDRGLGYTF
TRBJ1-3 | TRBV28 | NA | NA | CASSPPTRSYGNTIYF
TRBJ2-1 | TRBV6-6 | NA | NA | CASRPVGSDEQFF
TRBJ2-7 | TRBV3-1/TRBV3-2 | TRBD2 | NA | CASSLAGTSGEQYF
TRBJ1-6 | TRBV9 | NA | NA | CASSPTVAGNSPLHF
TRBJ2-3 | TRBV6-2/TRBV6-3 | TRBD2 | NA | CASSRLAGDTDTQYF
TRBJ1-2 | TRBV10-3 | NA | NA | CAISDAANYGYTF
TRBJ2-2 | TRBV5-1 | NA | NA | CASSLLGSLNTGELFF
TRBJ2-2 | TRBV5-4 | TRBD2 | NA | CASSFGGTKNTGELFF
TRBJ2-5 | TRBV2 | TRBD1 | NA | CASSDLRDRRQYF
TRBJ2-2 | TRBV6-5 | TRBD2 | NA | CASRFSGGYTGELFF
TRBJ1-1 | TRBV15 | NA | many | CATSRNRYEAFF
TRBJ2-3 | TRBV2 | NA | few | CASRETDTQYF
TRBJ1-3 | TRBV29-1 | NA | NA | CSVAQKNTIYF
TRBJ1-1 | TRBV5-1 | NA | NA | CASSLIAQNTEAFF
TRBJ2-2 | TRBV2 | NA | medium-sized | CASSPQGNPNTGELFF
TRBJ2-3 | TRBV10-3 | TRBD2 | NA | CAIREAGASTDTQYF
TRBJ1-6 | TRBV12-2 | NA | NA | CASRLVSVAPYNSPLHF
TRBJ1-2 | TRBV7-2 | TRBD1 | NA | CASVPGGVEGYTF
TRBJ2-7 | TRBV5-1 | TRBD1 | few | CASSFMAGGEQYF
TRBJ1-5 | TRBV19 | TRBD1 | few | CASSIRDSGQPQHF
TRBJ1-2 | TRBV30 | TRBD1 | NA | CALRRTGYGYTF
TRBJ1-1 | TRBV6-6 | TRBD1 | few | CASSLDRVSRTGTEAFF
TRBJ2-7 | TRBV27 | NA | NA | CASSSYIRTATYEQYF
TRBJ2-7 | TRBV9 | NA | once | CASSSGSSYEQYF
TRBJ1-6 | TRBV4-3 | NA | once | CASSQGLSYNSPLHF
TRBJ2-3 | TRBV7-6 | TRBD2 | few | CASSPRTSPDTQYF
TRBJ2-7 | TRBV7-2 | NA | few | CASSLGVTGPSYEQYF
TRBJ1-1 | TRBV19 | TRBD1 | once | CASSDRVNTEAFF
TRBJ2-3 | TRBV3-1/TRBV3-2 | NA | NA | CASSLQGGSGNTQYF
TRBJ1-2 | TRBV9 | TRBD1 | NA | CASSVGGTGSYGYTF
TRBJ2-1 | TRBV4-3 | TRBD2 | NA | CASSRVKAGGRFVSEQFF
TRBJ2-5 | TRBV2 | NA | NA | CASHRSVAGGRTQYF